This T cell receptor beta chain was sequenced for a study of cytomegalovirus exposure and HLA in healthy donors. On this clone: No antigen is known for it.

Study-wide results and limits: Both high specificity and high sensitivity reportedly marked the classifier's diagnosis of cytomegalovirus status. The availability of immune exposure information extended only to CMV serostatus.

Use of 60 Vbeta and 13 Jbeta primers characterized the PCR. Repertoires were generated with immunoSEQ multiplex PCR, while TCRdb's copy carries only in-frame clones and drops some. The sample consists of 150,000 to 250,000 clones, roughly 85% of them appearing once. The V segment lost 0 bases and the J segment 4 bases; nucleotides outside the gene matches: 3. CDR1 and CDR2 from the germline V gene are SGHRS and YFSETQ. This CDR3 is built from 15 residues. Sequenced input: PBMCs. The TCR sequence derives from a woman aged 50 to 60 in good health and CMV-seronegative. The rearrangement joins TRBV5-1 to TRBJ2-3; 9 bases fit TRBD1. The CDR3 DNA sequence: TGCGCCAGCAGCTTGGCGGGGACAGGGTCAGATACGCAGTATTTT. It yields the protein CASSLAGTGSDTQYF.